Listed here are 16 T cell receptor gamma chains from one sample, sequenced in a study of human gamma delta and Vdelta1 T cells (dated by TCRdb to 2016 to 2019). Libraries were made using PCR. Instrument used: Illumina MiSeq. The public reads were reprocessed by TCRdb using CATT, and rows of matching DNA were later combined. This sample has roughly 10,000 gamma-chain clones in its table, and about 46% of those were observed once. The ten largest make up more than 2% of the sample. The antigens of these receptors remain unknown. Source material: Vdelta1 gamma-delta T cells from blood grown in culture (DOT cells). This sample's cell subset or site label indicates: Delta One T cells, in vitro expanded/differentiated Vd1+ gamma-delta T cells. Receptors were obtained from a human donor in good health.

The rearrangement links TRGV5 to TRGJ1 or TRGJ2. Trimming removed 2 bases from V and 1 base from J; junction bases left unmatched: 2. Germline V gene lookup returns CDR1 VINAFY and CDR2 YDVSNSKD. The CDR3 has 13 amino acids. Here the CDR3 DNA reads TGTGCCACCTGGGACAATAATTATTATAAGAAACTCTTT. Amino acids: CATWDNNYYKKLF.

The rearrangement uses TRGV10 and TRGJ1 or TRGJ2. TRGV10 is given ORF status, its function remaining uncertain. V shed 8 bases, J shed 9 bases, and the junction held 14 bases outside the gene matches. CDR3 length: 13 residues. Here the CDR3 reads CAAWDPWPTKKLF. The CDR3 DNA reads TGTGCTGCGTGGGACCCCTGGCCTACTAAGAAACTCTTT.

A note on this clone: Other nucleotide sequences from this sample produce the same CDR3. The chain links TRGV3 to TRGJ1 or TRGJ2. The CDR3 has 13 amino acids. Germline V gives CDR1 VTNTFY, CDR2 YDVSTARD (reference sequence). V trimming: 0 bases; J trimming: 5 bases; junction bases outside the gene matches: 4. For the CDR3, the DNA is TGTGCCACCTGGGACAGGTCTCATTATAAGAAACTCTTT. This codes for CATWDRSHYKKLF.

This clone was observed a handful of times. V gene TRGV2 combines with J gene TRGJP2. CDR3 length equals 12 residues. Germline assignment: CDR1 EGSNGY and CDR2 YDSYNSKV. Trimming took 4 bases from V and 8 from J; bases not matched to a gene: 4. CDR3 DNA: TGTGCCACCTGGGATTGGGATTGGATCAAGACGTTT. Translated: CATWDWDWIKTF.

The V call is TRGV4, the J call TRGJ1 or TRGJ2. The CDR3 totals 17 residues. The germline CDR1 and CDR2 sequences are EGSTGY and YDSYTSSV. V shed 0 bases, J shed 0 bases, and the junction held 11 bases outside the gene matches. The CDR3 loop is CATWDGPDHSNYYKKLF. The DNA for the CDR3 is TGTGCCACCTGGGATGGGCCCGACCATTCGAATTATTATAAGAAACTCTTT.

The chain carries TRGV1 and TRGJ1 or TRGJ2. TRGV1 is placed among ORFs of uncertain function. The V gene end was trimmed by 0 bases and the J gene end by 2 bases; junction bases not matched to a gene: 7. The CDR3 sequence is 15 residues long. In DNA form, the CDR3 reads TGTGCCACCTGGGACAGGTACCGAGATTATTATAAGAAACTCTTT. Its translation: CATWDRYRDYYKKLF.

The chain is built from TRGV9 and TRGJ1 or TRGJ2. This CDR3 spans 15 amino acids. From germline, CDR1 is GITISATS and CDR2 ISYDGTV (reference sequence). V shed 0 bases, J shed 2 bases, and the junction held 7 bases outside the gene matches. This CDR3 reads CALWEVPYYYYKKLF. CDR3 DNA sequence: TGTGCCTTGTGGGAGGTGCCGTACTATTATTATAAGAAACTCTTT.

On this clone itself: Additional DNA sequences in this sample encode the identical CDR3. The chain employs TRGV2 and TRGJ1 or TRGJ2. The trim removed 0 bases at V and 7 bases at J, leaving 6 bases unmatched. The germline V gene has CDR1 EGSNGY and CDR2 YDSYNSKV. The CDR3 extends over 13 amino acids. DNA of the CDR3: TGTGCCACCTGGGACGGGCCTGAGTATAAGAAACTCTTT. It yields the protein CATWDGPEYKKLF.

This clone has just a few counts. In the same sample, other DNA sequences code for this CDR3. The rearrangement links TRGV8 to TRGJP2. From germline, CDR1 is VENAVY and CDR2 YDSYNSRV. This CDR3 has 15 amino acids. V lost 0 bases to trimming and J lost 3 bases; unmatched junction nucleotides: 4. The CDR3 nucleotides read TGTGCCACCTGGGATAGGCCGGGTAGTGATTGGATCAAGACGTTT. Residues: CATWDRPGSDWIKTF.

The chain uses TRGV4 and TRGJP2. Germline V gives CDR1 EGSTGY, CDR2 YDSYTSSV. The CDR3 is 13 amino acids. V shed 1 base, J shed 8 bases, and the junction held 4 bases outside the gene matches. The CDR3, as DNA: TGTGCCACCTGGGATGGCGCCGATTGGATCAAGACGTTT. It encodes CATWDGADWIKTF.

V is TRGV8 and J is TRGJP1. The V segment lost 2 bases and the J segment 4 bases; nucleotides outside the gene matches: 4. The CDR3 contains 14 residues. Germline V gene data show CDR1 as VENAVY and CDR2 as YDSYNSRV. In DNA form, the CDR3 reads TGTGCCACCTGGGATAAATTCACTGGTTGGTTCAAGATATTT. As protein: CATWDKFTGWFKIF.

Comments on this clone: The identical CDR3 is also encoded by other nucleotide sequences in the sample. J is TRGJ1 or TRGJ2 and V is TRGV4. V was clipped by 1 base and J by 0 bases; unmatched bases: 3. The CDR3 loop spans 14 amino acids. Per germline, CDR1 EGSTGY and CDR2 YDSYTSSV. This CDR3 is CATWDGLNYYKKLF. The DNA for the CDR3 is TGTGCCACCTGGGATGGACTGAATTATTATAAGAAACTCTTT.

This clone was counted between two and nine times. The rearrangement links TRGV8 to TRGJP2. The trim removed 2 bases at V and 6 bases at J, leaving 9 bases unmatched. The germline CDR1 and CDR2 sequences are VENAVY and YDSYNSRV. The CDR3 has 15 amino acids. For the CDR3, the DNA is TGTGCCACCTGGGATACCGATCGGGGTGATTGGATCAAGACGTTT. Its translation is CATWDTDRGDWIKTF.

This clone turned up a few times. The sample holds other DNA sequences that translate to the same CDR3. The rearrangement links TRGV2 to TRGJ1 or TRGJ2. V dropped 0 bases and J dropped 11; count of bases not matched to a gene: 4. The CDR3 contains 11 residues. Germline V gene data show CDR1 as EGSNGY and CDR2 as YDSYNSKV. In nucleotides, the CDR3 is TGTGCCACCTGGGACGGGCCACAGAAACTCTTT. Its translation: CATWDGPQKLF.

The chain uses TRGV3 and TRGJP2. Trimming took 3 bases from V and 6 from J; bases not matched to a gene: 4. Germline V gives CDR1 VTNTFY, CDR2 YDVSTARD (reference sequence). This CDR3 contains 13 residues. DNA for the CDR3: TGTGCCACCTGGGACGAGGGTGATTGGATCAAGACGTTT. It specifies CATWDEGDWIKTF.

The gene calls are TRGV8 and TRGJP2. Germline-derived CDR1 and CDR2 are VENAVY and YDSYNSRV. Trimming cost V 6 bases and J 9 bases; bases outside gene matches: 4. The CDR3 runs to 11 residues. The DNA for the CDR3 is TGTGCCACCTGGTCAAATTGGATCAAGACGTTT. It codes for CATWSNWIKTF.